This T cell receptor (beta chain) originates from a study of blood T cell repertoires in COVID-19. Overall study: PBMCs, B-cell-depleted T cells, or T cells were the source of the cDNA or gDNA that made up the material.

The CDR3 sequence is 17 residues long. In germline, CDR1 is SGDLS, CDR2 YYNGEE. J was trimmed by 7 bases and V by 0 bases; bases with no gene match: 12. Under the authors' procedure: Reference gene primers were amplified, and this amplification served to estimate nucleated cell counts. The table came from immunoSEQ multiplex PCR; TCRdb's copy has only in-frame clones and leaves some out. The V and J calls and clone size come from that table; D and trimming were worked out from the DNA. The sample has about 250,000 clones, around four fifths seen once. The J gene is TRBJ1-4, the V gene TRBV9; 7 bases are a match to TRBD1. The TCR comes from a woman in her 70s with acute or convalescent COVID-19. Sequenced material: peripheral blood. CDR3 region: CASSVASGGILSEKLFF. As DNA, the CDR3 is TGTGCCAGCAGCGTAGCTTCAGGGGGGATCTTGAGTGAAAAACTGTTTTTT.